The TCR beta chain described here comes from a study of neurological immune-mediated disorders. Concerning this clonotype itself: The antigen is unknown.

Points from the study as a whole: The absence of shared CDR3 amino acid sequences among expanded clones across subjects suggests private repertoires in all groups. Among 34 multiple sclerosis patients, 18 had repertoires that phylogenetic grouping placed in one related-CDR3 cluster, a possible signature.

The cDNA was generated by 5'RACE with 10-nucleotide random UMIs. A single run covered 15-18 subjects with over 190 million TCR-beta sequences. Via MiXCR, TCRdb re-called the 5' RACE reads, giving one row per CDR3 protein. The sample has under 45,000 distinct CDR3 sequences; around 4% are singletons. Deletions cut 7 bases from V and 5 bases from J, with 11 bases between. Germline lookup yields CDR1 MNHEY and CDR2 SVGAGI. CDR3 size: 12 residues. V and J are TRBV6-5 and TRBJ2-5; maybe TRBD2 (6 bases). This receptor was taken from a man aged 25-40 years with multiple sclerosis. Sample: PBMCs. In nucleotides, the CDR3 is TGTGCCAGCAAGGGGACTGGGGAGACCCAGTACTTC. Translated: CASKGTGETQYF.